This T cell receptor beta chain was observed in a study of CD8+ T cells in alopecia areata. In each case, RNA was isolated and then reverse transcribed into cDNA as the sequencing template. This table comes from immunoSEQ multiplex PCR, and its TCRdb copy is limited to in-frame clones, with some not included. The table includes around 120,000 clones, around 53% detected once. Treatment described: oral pan-JAK inhibitor, 5-10 mg twice daily. This clone was found a few times. Germline CDR1 and CDR2: ENHRY and SYGVKD. The CDR3 contains 11 residues. Trimming removed 6 bases from V and 7 bases from J, with 8 bases in between.

The chain links TRBV10-3 to TRBJ2-3; no firm D call. The clonotype originates from a human donor with alopecia areata. The starting material was CD4+ T cells sorted from blood, obtained at week 4, from a patient treated with tofacitinib. Written as DNA, the CDR3 is TGTGCCATCAGCGACATAAATACGCAGTATTTT. Translated: CAISDINTQYF.